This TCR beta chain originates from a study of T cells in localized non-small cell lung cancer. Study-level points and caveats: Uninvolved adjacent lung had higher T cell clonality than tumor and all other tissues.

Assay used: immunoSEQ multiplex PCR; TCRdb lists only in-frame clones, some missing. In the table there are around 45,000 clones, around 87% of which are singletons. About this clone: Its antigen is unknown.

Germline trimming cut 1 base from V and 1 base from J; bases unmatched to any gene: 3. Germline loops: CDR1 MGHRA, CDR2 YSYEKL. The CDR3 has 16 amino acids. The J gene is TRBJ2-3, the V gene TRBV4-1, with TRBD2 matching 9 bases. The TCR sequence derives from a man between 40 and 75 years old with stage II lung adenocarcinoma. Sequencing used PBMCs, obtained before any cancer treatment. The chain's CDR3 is CASSQGAGGRTDTQYF. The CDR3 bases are TGCGCCAGCAGCCAAGGAGCGGGGGGCCGCACAGATACGCAGTATTTT.